This entry is about one T cell receptor beta chain. Which antigen it targets is not known. No base quality values were provided; no much bigger clone lies one nucleotide off. Libraries were constructed by the immunoSEQ multiplex PCR assay. For the multiplex PCR, a mixture combining 60 forward primers for TCR Vbeta segments and 13 reverse primers for TCR Jbeta segments was used. The CDR3 region of rearranged TCR beta genes was amplified from genomic DNA by a multiplex PCR assay. The amplified TCR beta libraries were sequenced on the Illumina HiSeq System as 87-base-pair reads. The source study handled its data this way. Across the roughly 670 repertoires, a later analysis counted 80 million or so unique TCR beta chains, 9 million to 14 million of which were shared by at least two donors. Raw reads were error-corrected and collapsed into unique sequences with a nearest-neighbor algorithm that merged closely related sequences to remove PCR and sequencing errors. Alignment of CDR3 sequences to IMGT reference sequences was used to assign V, D and J gene segments. For a sequence to be retained, at least a six-nucleotide match to both a V gene segment and a J gene segment was required. A rearrangement counted as productive if the CDR3 had no stop codons and remained in frame with V and J, and every other rearrangement counted as non-productive. Following IMGT convention, CDR3 was defined as the stretch from the second conserved V-encoded cysteine up to the conserved J-encoded phenylalanine. In an earlier analysis of 587 of the donors, sequences lacking an unambiguous match to a single V gene segment were excluded. In an earlier analysis of roughly 500 of the donors, V segments were called functional above 56.7% productive rearrangements and were called segregating when the between-donor standard deviation exceeded 5%. To diagnose cytomegalovirus status from the catalog of TCR beta chain sequences, a statistical classification framework was built. A later analysis assigned V and J genes by comparing TCR nucleotide sequences with IMGT/GENE-DB human TR gene sequences. A later analysis assigned CDR3 sequences and most-parsimonious VDJ recombination scenarios with the TCRdist pipeline. In a later analysis, every TCR beta chain was defined by the combination of its CDR3 amino acid sequence and its V-gene family, and reads without a unique V-gene family were dropped. A later analysis removed several hundred highly shared, low-generation-probability nucleotide sequences to deal with suspected cross-contamination and a sequencing artifact. A later analysis calculated a clonal expansion index for each public chain from normalized within-repertoire ranks of inferred template counts. Generation probabilities in a later analysis came from a VDJ recombination model fitted to out-of-frame rearrangements, and those results were checked against IGoR. In a later analysis, hypergeometric tests were used to score TCR-TCR, TCR-HLA and TCR-CMV co-occurrence, with a repertoire-size bias correction applied to TCR pairs. False discovery rates were estimated in a later analysis by permuting HLA or CMV assignments 20 times. A later analysis grouped co-occurring TCRs with DBSCAN, adding TCRdist sequence similarity when clustering within HLA-allele-positive subsets. Repertoires with fewer than 30,000 or more than 120,000 public chains, plus five repertoires with anomalous nucleotide sharing, were excluded from co-occurrence clustering. The immuneACCESS repertoire file appears here via TCRdb, limited to in-frame rearrangements. These files lack a portion of the clones; in checked studies, under half of the deficit traces to unresolved V genes, and the cause of the others is not known. From that table come the V and J calls and clone size; the DNA was used to work out D and trimming. Here the sample has about 150,000 clones; roughly four fifths occur a single time. The ten biggest clones cover roughly 1.6% of the sample.

In total, more than 500 healthy bone marrow donors made up the cohort. At the time of sampling, all cohort members were nominally healthy, though unrecorded immune exposures were likely present. The donor was CMV seronegative and was included in the group of under 450 seronegative cohort members. A peripheral blood sample was provided by each donor, and peripheral blood mononuclear cells were used for TCR beta sequencing. Genomic DNA was extracted from the blood cell samples with the Qiagen DNeasy Blood Extraction Kit. This sample stems from a study of cytomegalovirus exposure and HLA in healthy donors (dated by TCRdb to the late 2010s). Regarding the study in general: According to an earlier analysis of several hundred of the donors, 200 million or so T cells yielded roughly 110 million unique TCR beta sequences and 250 to 350 Gb of sequence data. Typing coverage differed by locus: A, B, C, DRB1 and DQB1 were typed in roughly 629-630 donors, DQA1 in about 500, DPA1 in around 600, and DPB1 in about 450. Rather than drawing on any new phenotypic data, the later analysis identified candidate immune exposures from TCR beta sequences and the way those sequences occurred across donors. Class I and class II HLA loci were covered by the typing at four-digit resolution. Of the 300 to 450 genotyped donors, 81% fell in the genetic ancestry cluster associated with self-reported Caucasian donors. High-throughput TCR immunosequencing, statistical association of individual TCRs with disease status, and machine learning were combined to predict cytomegalovirus infection status. An earlier analysis of several hundred of the donors applied high-throughput TCR beta sequencing to assess whether each TCR beta V gene segment acted as functional or pseudogenic. The study aimed to test whether cataloging public T cell receptors could reveal signatures of past pathogen exposure. Besides the first cohort of hundreds of subjects, a separate validation cohort made up of 120 different subjects was used. To study patterns of TCR occurrence, a later analysis re-analyzed previously published TCR beta repertoires from around 670 donors and added high-resolution HLA genotyping. The study profiled the T cell repertoires of some 610 subjects by immunosequencing and related them to cytomegalovirus serostatus. An early release covering about 600 HLA-typed donors comprised about 300 gigabases of sequencing data and around 80 million unique TCR sequences. On average, roughly 200,000 unique TCR beta nucleotide sequences were sequenced per donor among more than 350 genotyped donors of the cohort, with 15% to 20% of those sequences being non-productive. Donor age, sex, ethnicity and CMV serostatus were compiled together with the repertoire data. A later genetic analysis took genome-wide SNP genotypes for about 65% of the 666 donors and used that subset as a discovery cohort. All discovery cohort repertoires had been generated on a single sequencing platform. Because of strong linkage in the cohort, four to six DR-DQ haplotypes were treated as single units for association and clustering.

General study outcomes and caveats: HLA typing was unavailable for some donors at each locus, so association tests used only the typed subset. A further reported finding was that TCR beta sequences accurately predicted the HLA-A and HLA-B alleles for most subjects in the first cohort. An earlier analysis of some 560 of the donors showed that most TCR beta V segments appeared in productive rearrangements either about 90% or about 30% of the time, which broadly matched IMGT annotations. Immune exposure information for the cohort was limited to CMV serostatus. The sequencing pipeline was judged likely to have produced a cluster of highly shared sequence variants as a technical artifact. The study gave a list of about 160 TCR beta chains associated with cytomegalovirus. In a later analysis, some 18,000 TCR beta sequences were associated with specific HLA alleles at a false discovery rate of 0.05. It was suggested by the authors that the approach could potentially be generalized to other disease states and immunological phenotypes. Assigning TCR associations to individual alleles was difficult when HLA alleles, especially DR and DQ, strongly co-occurred. An association between a missense DCLRE1C variant and V-gene and J-gene trimming of TCR beta chains was found in a later genetic analysis and replicated in an independent cohort. Compared with the approximately 710-donor mean, donors in an Asian-associated ancestry cluster had fewer N-insertions in productive TCRs, according to a later genetic analysis. In vitro tests confirmed that a few of the cytomegalovirus-associated TCR beta chains recognize cytomegalovirus antigens. The earlier analysis of nearly 600 of the donors excluded roughly 16 rarely observed V segments, including chromosome 9 orphons, because counts were too low. Linkage disequilibrium might explain the correlated functional status among segregating V segments, but an unknown experimental factor could not be excluded. In this cohort, only TCR beta chains were sequenced, and detectable features were limited by the absence of alpha or paired-chain data. In both the original and validation cohorts, the classifier was reported to diagnose cytomegalovirus status with high specificity and sensitivity. Most TCR sequences were seen in very few donors, while some public TCRs were found in many individuals. In a later analysis, TCR association rates were found to vary across HLA loci, with the most associated TCRs seen for DRB1 alleles and the fewest for HLA-C alleles. In a later analysis, most CMV-associated TCR beta chains were found to appear HLA-restricted, with HLA associations seemingly driven largely by CMV exposure. Presence/absence analyses assumed roughly uniform sequencing depth across donors, an assumption that may not hold. In a later analysis, HLA-associated TCR beta chains were found to be more clonally expanded and to have lower generation probabilities than equally common non-associated chains. In a later analysis, several top co-occurrence clusters were reported to appear linked to parvovirus B19, influenza, CMV and Epstein-Barr virus.

The clonotype originates from a man aged 40-55 years in good health and CMV-seronegative. The sequencing sample was made of PBMCs.

In nucleotide form, the sequence is TGTGCCAGCAGCGTAGAGACAGGGGGCTATGGCTACACCTTC. Its translation reads: CASSVETGGYGYTF. The chain joins TRBV9 to TRBJ1-2; TRBD1 aligns with 9 central bases. Trimming accounts for 0 bases at V and 4 bases at J, while the number of junction bases matched to no gene is 1. The CDR3, from cysteine to phenylalanine, totals 14 residues. Of the read, only the CDR3 DNA is kept; its 42 bases are in frame from base 1. The CDR1 and CDR2 encoded by the germline V gene are SGDLS and YYNGEE.